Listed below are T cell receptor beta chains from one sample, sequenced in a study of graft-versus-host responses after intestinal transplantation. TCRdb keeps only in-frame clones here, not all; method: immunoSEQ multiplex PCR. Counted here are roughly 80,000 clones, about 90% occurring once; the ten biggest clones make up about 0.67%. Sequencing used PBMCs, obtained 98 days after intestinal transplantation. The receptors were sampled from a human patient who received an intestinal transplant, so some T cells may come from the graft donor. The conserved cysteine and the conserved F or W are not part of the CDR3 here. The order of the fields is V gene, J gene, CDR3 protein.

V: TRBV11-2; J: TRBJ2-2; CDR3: ASLAAYGELF
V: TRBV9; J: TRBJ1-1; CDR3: ASSVAAARGTEAF
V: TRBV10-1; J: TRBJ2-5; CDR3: ASSESTSPETQY
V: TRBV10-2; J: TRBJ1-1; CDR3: ASSETNTEAF
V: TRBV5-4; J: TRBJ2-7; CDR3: ASSFQQGYEQY
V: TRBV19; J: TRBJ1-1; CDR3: ASSVRVGLNTEAF
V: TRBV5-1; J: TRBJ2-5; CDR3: ASSPSIQETQY
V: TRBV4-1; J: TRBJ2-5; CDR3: ASSQEGTRKTQY
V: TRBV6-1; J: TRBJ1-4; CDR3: ASSRQGHEKLF
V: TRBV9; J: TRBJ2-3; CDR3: ASSVAPYRGQGPDTQY
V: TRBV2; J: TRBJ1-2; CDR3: ASSPLSYGYT
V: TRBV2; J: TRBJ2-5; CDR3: ASLPSSGPETQY
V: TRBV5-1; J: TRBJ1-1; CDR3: ASSFRGVGTEAF
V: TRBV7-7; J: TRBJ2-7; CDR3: ASSLEDSFSYEQY
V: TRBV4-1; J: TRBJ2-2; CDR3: ASSQEAGEVTGELF
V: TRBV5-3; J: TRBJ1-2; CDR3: ARSGVWGNYGYT
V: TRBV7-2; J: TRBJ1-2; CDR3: ASSLWTGRHGYT